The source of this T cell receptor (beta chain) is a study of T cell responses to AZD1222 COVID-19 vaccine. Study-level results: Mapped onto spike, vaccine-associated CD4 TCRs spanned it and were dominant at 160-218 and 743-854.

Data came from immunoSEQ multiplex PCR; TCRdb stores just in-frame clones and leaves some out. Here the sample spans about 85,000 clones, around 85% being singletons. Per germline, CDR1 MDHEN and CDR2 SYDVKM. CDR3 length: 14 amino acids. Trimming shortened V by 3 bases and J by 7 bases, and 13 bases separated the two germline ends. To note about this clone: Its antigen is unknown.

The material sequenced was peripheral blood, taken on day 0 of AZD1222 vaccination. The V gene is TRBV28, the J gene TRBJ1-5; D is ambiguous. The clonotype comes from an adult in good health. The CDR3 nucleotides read TGTGCCAGCAGTTTGGTTGGGGTACGGCAGCCCCAGCATTTT. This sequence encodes CASSLVGVRQPQHF.